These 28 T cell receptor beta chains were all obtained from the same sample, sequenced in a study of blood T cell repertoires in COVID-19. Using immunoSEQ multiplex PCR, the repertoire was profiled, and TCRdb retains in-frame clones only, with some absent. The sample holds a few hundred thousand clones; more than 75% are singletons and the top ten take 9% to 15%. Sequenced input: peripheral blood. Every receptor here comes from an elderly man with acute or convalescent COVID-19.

This CDR3 is CASNFGQTNEKLFF. The CDR3 region has the DNA TGTGCCAGTAATTTCGGACAGACAAATGAAAAACTGTTTTTT. The chain employs TRBV19 and TRBJ1-4, with D maybe TRBD1 (6 bases). The CDR3 is made up of 14 amino acids. CDR1 and CDR2 (germline): LNHDA, SQIVND (reference sequence). The germline V and J ends were trimmed by 7 bases and 5 bases, with 14 bases remaining between them.

The CDR3 loop is CASSGQGLSEQYF. The CDR3 DNA follows: TGTGCCAGCTCAGGACAGGGCCTCTCCGAGCAGTACTTC. The chain is built from TRBV7-9 and TRBJ2-7; 8 bases are a match to TRBD1. The V segment lost 8 bases and the J segment 6 bases; nucleotides outside the gene matches: 9. This CDR3 has 13 residues. CDR1 is SEHNR, CDR2 FQNEAQ, per germline (reference sequence).

The CDR3 nucleotides read TGTGCCAGCTCACGGGACTACCTACACACAGATACGCAGTATTTT. This sequence encodes CASSRDYLHTDTQYF. The rearrangement joins TRBV18 to TRBJ2-3; 7 bases are shared with TRBD2. Germline V gene sequence: CDR1 KGHSH, CDR2 LQKENI. Trimming at V came to 4 bases and at J to 2 bases, leaving 6 bases not matched to a gene. This CDR3 region has 15 residues.

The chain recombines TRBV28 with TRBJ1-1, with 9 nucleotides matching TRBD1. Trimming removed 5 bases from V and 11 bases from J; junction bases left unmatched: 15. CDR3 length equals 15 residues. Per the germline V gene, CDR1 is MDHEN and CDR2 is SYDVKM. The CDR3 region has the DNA TGTGCCAGCAGTGTGGGGGACAGGGTCGCCGCAGAGGCTTTCTTT. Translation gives CASSVGDRVAAEAFF.

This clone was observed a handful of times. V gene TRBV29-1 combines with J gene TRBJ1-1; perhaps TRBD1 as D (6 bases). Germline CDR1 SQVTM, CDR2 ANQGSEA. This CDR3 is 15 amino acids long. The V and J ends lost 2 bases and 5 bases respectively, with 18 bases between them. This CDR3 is CSVEYRVPWETEAFF. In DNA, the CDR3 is TGCAGCGTTGAATACAGGGTACCTTGGGAGACTGAAGCTTTCTTT.

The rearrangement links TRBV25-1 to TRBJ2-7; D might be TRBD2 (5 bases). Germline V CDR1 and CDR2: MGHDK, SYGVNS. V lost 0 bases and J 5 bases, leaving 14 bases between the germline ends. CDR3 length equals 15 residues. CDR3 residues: CASSEYKTNGNEQYF. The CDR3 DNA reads TGTGCCAGCAGTGAATATAAGACCAACGGGAACGAGCAGTACTTC.

DNA for the CDR3: TGTGCCAGCTGGGGACAGCCTAGCAATCAGCCCCAGCATTTT. This codes for CASWGQPSNQPQHF. This chain uses TRBV28 with TRBJ1-5; 7 bases line up with TRBD1. The trim removed 8 bases at V and 0 bases at J, leaving 4 bases unmatched. Germline V gene sequence: CDR1 MDHEN, CDR2 SYDVKM. The CDR3 length is 14 residues.

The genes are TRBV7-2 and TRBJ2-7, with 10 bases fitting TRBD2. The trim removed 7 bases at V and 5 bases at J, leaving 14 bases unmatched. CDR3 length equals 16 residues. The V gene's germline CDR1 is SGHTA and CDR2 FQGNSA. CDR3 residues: CASNPPRSSGRDEQYF. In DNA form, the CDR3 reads TGTGCCAGCAACCCCCCGAGGTCCAGCGGGAGGGACGAGCAGTACTTC.

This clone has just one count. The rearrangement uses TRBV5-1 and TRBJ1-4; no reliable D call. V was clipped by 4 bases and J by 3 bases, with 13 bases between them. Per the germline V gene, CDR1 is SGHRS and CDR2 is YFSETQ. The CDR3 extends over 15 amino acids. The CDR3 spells CASSKDGDSNEKLFF. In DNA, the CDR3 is TGCGCCAGCAGCAAGGACGGGGATTCTAATGAAAAACTGTTTTTT.

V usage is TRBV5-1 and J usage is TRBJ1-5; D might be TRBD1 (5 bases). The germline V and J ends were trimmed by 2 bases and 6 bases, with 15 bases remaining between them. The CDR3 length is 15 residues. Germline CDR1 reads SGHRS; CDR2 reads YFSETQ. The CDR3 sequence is CASSLAGLPAQPQHF. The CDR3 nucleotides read TGCGCCAGCAGCTTAGCAGGGCTCCCGGCTCAGCCCCAGCATTTT.

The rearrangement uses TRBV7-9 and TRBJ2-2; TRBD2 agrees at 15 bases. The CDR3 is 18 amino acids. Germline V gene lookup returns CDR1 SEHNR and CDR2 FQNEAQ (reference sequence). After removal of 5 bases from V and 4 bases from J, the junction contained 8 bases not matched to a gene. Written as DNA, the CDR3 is TGTGCCAGCAGCAAACAGGGACTAGCGGGGGGCGGCACCGGGGAGCTGTTTTTT. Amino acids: CASSKQGLAGGGTGELFF.

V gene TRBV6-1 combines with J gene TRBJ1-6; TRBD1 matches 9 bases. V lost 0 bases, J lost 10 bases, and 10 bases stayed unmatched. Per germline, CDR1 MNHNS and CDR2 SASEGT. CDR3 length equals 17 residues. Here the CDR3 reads CASSEAGTGGSNSPLHF. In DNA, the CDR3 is TGTGCCAGCAGTGAAGCGGGAACAGGGGGCTCTAACTCACCCCTCCACTTT.

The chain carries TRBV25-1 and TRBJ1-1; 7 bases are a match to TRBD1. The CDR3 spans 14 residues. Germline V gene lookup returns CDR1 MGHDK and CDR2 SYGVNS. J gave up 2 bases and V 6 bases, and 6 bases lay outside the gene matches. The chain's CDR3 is CASRRQGVNTEAFF. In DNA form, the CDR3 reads TGTGCCAGCAGGAGACAGGGTGTAAACACTGAAGCTTTCTTT. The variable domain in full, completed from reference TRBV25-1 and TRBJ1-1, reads EADIYQTPRYLVIGTGKKITLECSQTMGHDKMYWYQQDPGMELHLIHYSYGVNSTEKGDLSSESTVSRIRTEHFPLTLESARPSHTSQYLCASRRQGVNTEAFFGQGTRLTVV.

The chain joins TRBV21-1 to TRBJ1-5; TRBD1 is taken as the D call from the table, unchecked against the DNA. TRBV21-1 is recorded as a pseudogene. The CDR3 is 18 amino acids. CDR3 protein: CASSKSSGHPIVIQPQHF. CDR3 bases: TGTGCCAGCAGCAAATCGTCCGGACACCCCATAGTGATTCAGCCCCAGCATTTT.

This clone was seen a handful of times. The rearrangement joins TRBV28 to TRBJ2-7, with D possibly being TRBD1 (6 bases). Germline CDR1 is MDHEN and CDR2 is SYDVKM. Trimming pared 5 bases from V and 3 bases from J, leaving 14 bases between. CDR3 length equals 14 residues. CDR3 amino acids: CASSPLQGIYEQYF. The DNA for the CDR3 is TGTGCCAGCAGTCCACTACAGGGAATCTACGAGCAGTACTTC.

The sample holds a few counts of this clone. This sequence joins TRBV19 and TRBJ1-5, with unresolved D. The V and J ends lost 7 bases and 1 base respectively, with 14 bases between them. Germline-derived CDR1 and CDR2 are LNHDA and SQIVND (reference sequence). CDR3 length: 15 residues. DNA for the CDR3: TGTGCCAGTATGAGTCTTTCGGGGAGCAATCAGCCCCAGCATTTT. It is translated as CASMSLSGSNQPQHF.

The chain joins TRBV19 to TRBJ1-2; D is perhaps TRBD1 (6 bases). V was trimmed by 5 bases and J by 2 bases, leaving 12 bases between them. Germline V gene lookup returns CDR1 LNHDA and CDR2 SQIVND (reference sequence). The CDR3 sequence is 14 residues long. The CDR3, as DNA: TGTGCCAGTAGTCAACCTGGGGGCAACTATGGCTACACCTTC. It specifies CASSQPGGNYGYTF. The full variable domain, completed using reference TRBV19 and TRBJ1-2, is DGGITQSPKYLFRKEGQNVTLSCEQNLNHDAMYWYRQDPGQGLRLIYYSQIVNDFQKGDIAEGYSVSREKKESFPLTVTSAQKNPTAFYLCASSQPGGNYGYTFGSGTRLTVV.

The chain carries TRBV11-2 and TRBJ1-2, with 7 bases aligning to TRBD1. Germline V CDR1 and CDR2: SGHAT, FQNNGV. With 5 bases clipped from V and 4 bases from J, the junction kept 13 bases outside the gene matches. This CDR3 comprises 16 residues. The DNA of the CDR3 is TGTGCCAGCAGCCCCCTCGGGTATGCAGGGGGCTATGGCTACACCTTC. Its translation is CASSPLGYAGGYGYTF.

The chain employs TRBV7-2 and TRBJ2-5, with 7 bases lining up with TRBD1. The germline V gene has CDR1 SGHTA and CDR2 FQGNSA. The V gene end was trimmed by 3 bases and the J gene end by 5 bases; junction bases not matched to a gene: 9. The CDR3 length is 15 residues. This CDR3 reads CASSFRGFGTETQYF. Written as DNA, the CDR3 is TGTGCCAGCAGCTTCAGGGGGTTTGGCACGGAGACCCAGTACTTC.

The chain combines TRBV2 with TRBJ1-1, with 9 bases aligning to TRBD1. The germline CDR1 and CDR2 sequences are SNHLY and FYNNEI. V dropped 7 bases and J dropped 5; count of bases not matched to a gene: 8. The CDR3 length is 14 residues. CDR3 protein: CASTKDRGRTEAFF. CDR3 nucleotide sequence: TGTGCCAGCACTAAAGACAGGGGGAGAACTGAAGCTTTCTTT.

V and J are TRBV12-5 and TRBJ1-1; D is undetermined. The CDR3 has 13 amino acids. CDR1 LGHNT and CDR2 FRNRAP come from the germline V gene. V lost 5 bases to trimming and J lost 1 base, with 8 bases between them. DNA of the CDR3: TGTGCTAGTGGTCCCGGGGAGAACACTGAAGCTTTCTTT. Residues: CASGPGENTEAFF.

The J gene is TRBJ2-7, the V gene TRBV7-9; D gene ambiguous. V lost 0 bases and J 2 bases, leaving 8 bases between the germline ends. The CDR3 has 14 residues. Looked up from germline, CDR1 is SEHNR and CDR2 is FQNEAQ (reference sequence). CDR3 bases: TGTGCCAGCAGCTTAGCTCCGGTGACCTACGAGCAGTACTTC. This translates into CASSLAPVTYEQYF. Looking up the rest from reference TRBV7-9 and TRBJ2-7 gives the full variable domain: DTGVSQNPRHKITKRGQNVTFRCDPISEHNRLYWYRQTLGQGPEFLTYFQNEAQLEKSRLLSDRFSAERPKGSFSTLEIQRTEQGDSAMYLCASSLAPVTYEQYFGPGTRLTVT.

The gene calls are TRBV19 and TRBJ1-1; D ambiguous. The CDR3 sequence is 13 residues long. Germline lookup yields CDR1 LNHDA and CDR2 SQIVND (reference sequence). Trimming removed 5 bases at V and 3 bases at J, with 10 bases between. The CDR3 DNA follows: TGTGCCAGTAGTCCGGAGGGTTACACTGAAGCTTTCTTT. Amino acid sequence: CASSPEGYTEAFF. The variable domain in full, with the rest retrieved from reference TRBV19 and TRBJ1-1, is DGGITQSPKYLFRKEGQNVTLSCEQNLNHDAMYWYRQDPGQGLRLIYYSQIVNDFQKGDIAEGYSVSREKKESFPLTVTSAQKNPTAFYLCASSPEGYTEAFFGQGTRLTVV.

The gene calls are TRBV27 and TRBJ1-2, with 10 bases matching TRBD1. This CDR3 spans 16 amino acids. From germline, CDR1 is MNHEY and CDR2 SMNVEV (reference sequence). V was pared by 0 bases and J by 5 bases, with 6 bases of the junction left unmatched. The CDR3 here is CASSLSDRQGAYGYTF. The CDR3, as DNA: TGTGCCAGCAGTTTATCTGATAGACAGGGGGCGTATGGCTACACCTTC.

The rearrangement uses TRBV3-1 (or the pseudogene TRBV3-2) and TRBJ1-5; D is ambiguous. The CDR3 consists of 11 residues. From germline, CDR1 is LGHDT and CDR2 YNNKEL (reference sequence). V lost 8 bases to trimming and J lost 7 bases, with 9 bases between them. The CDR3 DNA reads TGTGCCAGCCCCCGCGGCCAGCCCCAGCATTTT. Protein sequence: CASPRGQPQHF.

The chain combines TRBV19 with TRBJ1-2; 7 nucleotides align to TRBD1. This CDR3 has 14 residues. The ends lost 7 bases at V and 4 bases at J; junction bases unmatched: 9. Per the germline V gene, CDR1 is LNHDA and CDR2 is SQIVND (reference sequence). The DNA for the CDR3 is TGTGCCAGTAAGTTAAGGGGGCGAATCTATGGCTACACCTTC. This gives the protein CASKLRGRIYGYTF.

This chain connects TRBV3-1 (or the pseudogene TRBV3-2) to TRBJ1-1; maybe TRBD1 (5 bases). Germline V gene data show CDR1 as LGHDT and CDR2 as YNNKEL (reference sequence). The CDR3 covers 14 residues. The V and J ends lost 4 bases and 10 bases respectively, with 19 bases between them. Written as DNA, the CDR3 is TGTGCCAGCAGCCTCGTGGGGGGGTCAAAAGGAGCTTTCTTT. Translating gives CASSLVGGSKGAFF.

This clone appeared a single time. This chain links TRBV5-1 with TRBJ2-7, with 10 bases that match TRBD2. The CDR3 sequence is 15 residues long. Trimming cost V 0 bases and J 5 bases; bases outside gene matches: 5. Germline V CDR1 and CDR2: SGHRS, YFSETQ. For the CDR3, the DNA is TGCGCCAGCAGCTTGGCTCTAGCGGGAGTCGACGAGCAGTACTTC. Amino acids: CASSLALAGVDEQYF.